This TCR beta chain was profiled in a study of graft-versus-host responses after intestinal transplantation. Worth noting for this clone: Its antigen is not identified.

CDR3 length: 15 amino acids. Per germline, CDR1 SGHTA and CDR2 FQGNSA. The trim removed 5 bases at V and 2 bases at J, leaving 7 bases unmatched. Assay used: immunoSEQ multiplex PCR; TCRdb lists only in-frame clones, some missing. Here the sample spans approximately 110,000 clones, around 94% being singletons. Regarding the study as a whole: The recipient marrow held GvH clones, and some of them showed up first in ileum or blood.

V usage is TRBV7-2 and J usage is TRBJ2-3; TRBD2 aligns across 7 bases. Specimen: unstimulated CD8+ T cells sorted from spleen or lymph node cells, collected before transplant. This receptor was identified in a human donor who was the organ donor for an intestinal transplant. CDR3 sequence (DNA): TGTGCCAGCAGCCCTTGGCGGGGGACCACAGATACGCAGTATTTT. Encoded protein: CASSPWRGTTDTQYF. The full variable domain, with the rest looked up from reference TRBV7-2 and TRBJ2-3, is GAGVSQSPSNKVTEKGKDVELRCDPISGHTALYWYRQSLGQGLEFLIYFQGNSAPDKSGLPSDRFSAERTGGSVSTLTIQRTQQEDSAVYLCASSPWRGTTDTQYFGPGTRLTVL.